The clone carrying this T cell receptor (beta chain) was detected a few times. Its specificity is not known. Trimming removed 2 bases from V and 1 base from J, with 20 bases in between. This CDR3 spans 18 amino acids. From germline, CDR1 is SNHLY and CDR2 FYNNEI. The sample originates from a study of response to subunit inactivated influenza vaccine. Study-level results: Every seasonal influenza vaccination brings in few new T cells, the authors suggested.

TCRdb redid the calling of the RT-PCR reads with MiXCR, one entry per CDR3 protein. The repertoire has around 850,000 distinct CDR3 sequences, roughly 20% of them found once; the top ten carry approximately 11%. This sequence originates from a man aged 45-60 years who received an inactivated influenza vaccine. Sample: PBMCs from blood, taken 5 days after vaccination. The J gene is TRBJ2-5, the V gene TRBV2, with D possibly TRBD1 on 6 matching bases. CDR3 region: CASSEPGALKTRQETQYF. Here the CDR3 DNA reads TGTGCCAGCAGTGAACCAGGGGCGCTCAAAACACGCCAAGAGACCCAGTACTTC.